This TCR beta chain was sequenced during a study of response to subunit inactivated influenza vaccine. This clonotype was seen many times. Antigen unknown. Study conclusions and caveats: Few additional T cells are recruited per seasonal influenza vaccination, authors suggested.

The ends lost 2 bases at V and 9 bases at J; junction bases unmatched: 3. From germline, CDR1 is SGHRS and CDR2 YFSETQ. This CDR3 spans 15 amino acids. TCRdb reprocessed the RT-PCR reads via MiXCR and lists one record per CDR3 protein. The sample lists about 540,000 distinct CDR3 sequences; approximately 20% were seen once. The sample was also linked to a second study, of T cells expressing NK-cell markers. That source adds: Synthesis of TCR beta cDNA relied on 5'RACE template switching carrying UMIs. Investigators obtained TCR beta repertoires from sorted CD3+CD56+NKG2C+, CD3+CD56+NKG2C- and CD3+CD56-NKG2C+ T cells. Dominant NKG2C+ clonotypes in about six donors made up roughly 1.0-7.0% of CD8+ T cells. Also leading the CD3+CD56-NKG2C+ fraction in a handful of donors were these clonotypes.

Source: CD4+ T cells sorted from PBMCs, taken about 13 days after vaccination. The source is a man aged 45 to 65 who received an inactivated influenza vaccine. The V call is TRBV5-1, the J call TRBJ2-1; 15 bases map to TRBD2. The CDR3 region is CASSLGLAGGGEQFF. The DNA of the CDR3 is TGCGCCAGCAGCTTAGGACTAGCGGGAGGGGGTGAGCAGTTCTTC.